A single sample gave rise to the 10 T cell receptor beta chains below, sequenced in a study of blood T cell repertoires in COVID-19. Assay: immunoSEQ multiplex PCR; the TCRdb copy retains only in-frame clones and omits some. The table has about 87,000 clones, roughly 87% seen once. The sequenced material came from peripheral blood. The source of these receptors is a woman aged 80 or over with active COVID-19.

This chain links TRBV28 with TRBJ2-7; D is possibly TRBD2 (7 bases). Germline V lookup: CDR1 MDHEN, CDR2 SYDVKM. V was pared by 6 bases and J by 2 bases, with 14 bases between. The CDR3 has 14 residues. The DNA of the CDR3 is TGTGCCAGCAGCAATCGGGGGGCTGCCTACGAGCAGTACTTC. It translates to CASSNRGAAYEQYF.

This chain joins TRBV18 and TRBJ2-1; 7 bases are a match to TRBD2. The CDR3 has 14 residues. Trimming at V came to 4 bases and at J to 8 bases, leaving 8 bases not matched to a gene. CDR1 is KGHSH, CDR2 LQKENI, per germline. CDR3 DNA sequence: TGTGCCAGCTCACGGGGCGGGAGCATGGATGAGCAGTTCTTC. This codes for CASSRGGSMDEQFF.

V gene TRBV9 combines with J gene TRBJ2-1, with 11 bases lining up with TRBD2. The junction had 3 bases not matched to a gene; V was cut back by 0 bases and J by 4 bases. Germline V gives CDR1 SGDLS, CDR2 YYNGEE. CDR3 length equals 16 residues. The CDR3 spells CASSVVGTSGYNEQFF. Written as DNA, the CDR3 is TGTGCCAGCAGCGTAGTGGGGACTAGCGGTTACAATGAGCAGTTCTTC.

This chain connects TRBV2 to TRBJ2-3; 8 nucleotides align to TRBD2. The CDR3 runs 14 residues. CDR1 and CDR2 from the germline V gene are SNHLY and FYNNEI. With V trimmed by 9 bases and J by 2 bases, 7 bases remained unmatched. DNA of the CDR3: TGTGCCAGAGGGGTAGCGGGAACCACAGATACGCAGTATTTT. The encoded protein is CARGVAGTTDTQYF.

The CDR3 is CASSLPGTHSTDTQYF. DNA for the CDR3: TGTGCCAGCAGCTTGCCGGGGACACATAGCACAGATACGCAGTATTTT. The chain is built from TRBV5-4 and TRBJ2-3, with D maybe TRBD1 (6 bases). Trimming removed 1 base at V and 0 bases at J, with 12 bases between. The CDR3 consists of 16 residues. Germline loops: CDR1 SGHNT, CDR2 YYREEE (reference sequence).

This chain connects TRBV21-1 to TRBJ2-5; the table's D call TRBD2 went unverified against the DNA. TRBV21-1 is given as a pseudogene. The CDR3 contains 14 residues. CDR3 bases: TGTGCCAGCAGCAGACCGGGACTAAGAGAGACCCAGTACTTC. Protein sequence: CASSRPGLRETQYF.

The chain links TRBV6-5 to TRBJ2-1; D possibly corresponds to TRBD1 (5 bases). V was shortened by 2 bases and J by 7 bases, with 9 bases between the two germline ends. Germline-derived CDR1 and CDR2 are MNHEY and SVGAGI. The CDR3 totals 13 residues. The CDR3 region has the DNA TGTGCCAGCAGTTACGGTCCAGGGAATGAGCAGTTCTTC. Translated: CASSYGPGNEQFF.

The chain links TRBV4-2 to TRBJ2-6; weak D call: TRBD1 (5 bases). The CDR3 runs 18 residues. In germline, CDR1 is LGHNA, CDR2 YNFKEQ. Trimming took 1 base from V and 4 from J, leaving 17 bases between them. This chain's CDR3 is CASSQGVLAGSGANVLTF. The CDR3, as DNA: TGTGCCAGCAGCCAAGGTGTGCTGGCAGGGTCCGGGGCCAACGTCCTGACTTTC.

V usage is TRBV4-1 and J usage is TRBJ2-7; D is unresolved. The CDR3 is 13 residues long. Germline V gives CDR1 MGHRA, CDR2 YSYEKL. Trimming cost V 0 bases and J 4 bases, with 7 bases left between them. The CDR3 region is CASSQELTYEQYF. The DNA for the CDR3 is TGCGCCAGCAGCCAAGAGCTAACGTACGAGCAGTACTTC.

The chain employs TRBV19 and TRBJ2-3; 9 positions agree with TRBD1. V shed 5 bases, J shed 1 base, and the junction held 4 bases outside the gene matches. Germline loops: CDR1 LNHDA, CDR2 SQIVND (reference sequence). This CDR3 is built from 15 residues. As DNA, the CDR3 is TGTGCCAGTAGTTCGACAGGGGGTGGCACAGATACGCAGTATTTT. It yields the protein CASSSTGGGTDTQYF.